This TCR beta chain was recovered during a study of T cell clonotyping in hematopoietic cell transplantation. TCRdb's table, derived via immunoSEQ multiplex PCR, lists solely in-frame clones and lacks some. The sample has approximately 20,000 clones, approximately 80% seen once. This CDR3 has 14 amino acids. With 5 bases removed from V and 12 bases from J, the gap between germline ends came to 20 bases. Germline V gene sequence: CDR1 SGHTA, CDR2 FQGNSA. This chain links TRBV7-2 with TRBJ2-1, with no clear D. Source material: peripheral blood mononuclear cells. The clonotype was recovered from a man aged 55 to 70 in good health. Some clones in this sample may be carry-over from other donors' samples. The CDR3 sequence is CASSQPPLDFGQFF. The CDR3 DNA reads as TGTGCCAGCAGCCAACCACCCCTTGATTTTGGGCAGTTCTTC.